The rows below give T cell receptor beta chains drawn from one sample of a study of blood T cell repertoires in COVID-19. Clones were sequenced by immunoSEQ multiplex PCR, and TCRdb holds only the in-frame ones, with some missing. The top ten hold 3.4% of the sample, which has 240,000 or so clones, roughly 80% seen once. What was sequenced was peripheral blood. Every receptor here comes from a woman aged 18-29 years with acute or convalescent COVID-19. CDR3s include the opening cysteine and the closing phenylalanine or tryptophan. A D gene is named only where the DNA matches it firmly. Only part of the rows carry a size: once, few, many, or a class if the clone is expanded.

>14|TRBJ1-4|few|.|TRBV2
TGTGCCAGCAGAGACGGAGCCCTAAATGAAAAACTGTTTTTT
CASRDGALNEKLFF
>12|TRBJ1-2|.|.|TRBV12-3/TRBV12-4
TGTGCCAGCAGCCCTACAGGGCTTGGCTACACCTTC
CASSPTGLGYTF
>13|TRBJ2-7|.|TRBD1|TRBV14
TGTGCCAGCAGCCCCGGACAGGGTCGCGAGCAGTACTTC
CASSPGQGREQYF
>15|TRBJ2-5|.|TRBD2|TRBV4-2
TGTGCCAGCAGCCAAGATCTAGCGGTCCGAGAGACCCAGTACTTC
CASSQDLAVRETQYF
>14|TRBJ1-6|few|.|TRBV5-1
TGCGCCAGCAGCTTGGGCAGATTGAATTCACCCCTCCACTTT
CASSLGRLNSPLHF
>17|TRBJ2-5|.|TRBD2|TRBV7-2
TGTGCCAGCAGCTTAGGGACTAGCGGGAGTATCCAAGAGACCCAGTACTTC
CASSLGTSGSIQETQYF
>15|TRBJ1-1|.|.|TRBV4-3
TGCGCCAGCAGCCAAGACAGGGGATCGAACACTGAAGCTTTCTTT
CASSQDRGSNTEAFF
>15|TRBJ1-1|.|.|TRBV19
TGTGCCAGTAGTATAGTCCGGTCCAGGGGCACTGAAGCTTTCTTT
CASSIVRSRGTEAFF
>16|TRBJ2-7|once|TRBD2|TRBV3-1/TRBV3-2
TGTGCCAGCAGCCATGGCGGGCTAGCGGGAGACTACGAGCAGTACTTC
CASSHGGLAGDYEQYF
>16|TRBJ2-1|.|.|TRBV14
TGTGCCAGCAGCCTAGAGAGGGGACTCATCTACAATGAGCAGTTCTTC
CASSLERGLIYNEQFF
>15|TRBJ2-1|.|TRBD1|TRBV28
TGTGCCAGCCGCCCCCCCGGGACAGGGGGCAATGAGCAGTTCTTC
CASRPPGTGGNEQFF
>12|TRBJ2-7|.|.|TRBV19
TGTGCCAGTAGTGGGGGGTACTCCGAGCAGTACTTC
CASSGGYSEQYF
>14|TRBJ2-1|.|TRBD1|TRBV5-1
TGCGCCAGCAGCTTGGAGGGGACAGGGTGGAACCAGTTCTTC
CASSLEGTGWNQFF
>14|TRBJ1-1|.|.|TRBV11-2
TGTGCCAGCAGCTTCCAGGGAATGAACACTGAAGCTTTCTTT
CASSFQGMNTEAFF
>15|TRBJ1-5|.|TRBD1|TRBV7-2
TGTGCCAGCAGCTTATGGACAGGAAGCAATCAGCCCCAGCATTTT
CASSLWTGSNQPQHF
>14|TRBJ1-1|.|.|TRBV9
TGTGCCAGCAGCGTAGACGGGGGTGGTACTGAAGCTTTCTTT
CASSVDGGGTEAFF
>13|TRBJ2-7|.|.|TRBV28
TGTGCCAGCAGTTTATCGCAGGCCTACGAGCAGTACTTC
CASSLSQAYEQYF
>14|TRBJ1-1|.|.|TRBV5-8
TGTGCCAGCAGCTTGGGGTGGACAGACACTGAAGCTTTCTTT
CASSLGWTDTEAFF
>13|TRBJ1-1|few|.|TRBV29-1
TGCAGCGTTCTACGAGGAGTAAACACTGAAGCTTTCTTT
CSVLRGVNTEAFF
>15|TRBJ2-1|many|TRBD2|TRBV5-1
TGCGCCAGCAGCCTATCCGGGACTAGCGAGGGTGAGCAGTTCTTC
CASSLSGTSEGEQFF
>15|TRBJ2-1|.|TRBD2|TRBV27
TGTGCCAGCAGTTTGACGACTAGCGGCTACAATGAGCAGTTCTTC
CASSLTTSGYNEQFF
>20|TRBJ2-4|.|TRBD2|TRBV3-1/TRBV3-2
TGTGCCAGCAGCCCCCTCGTGCTAGCGGGAGGGCCTAGGGCCAAAAACATTCAGTACTTC
CASSPLVLAGGPRAKNIQYF
>14|TRBJ2-1|.|.|TRBV5-4
TGTGCCAGCAGCTGGGCAGGGTCCTACAATGAGCAGTTCTTC
CASSWAGSYNEQFF
>16|TRBJ2-1|.|TRBD2|TRBV6-5
TGTGCCAGCAGTTACTCGGGTAGCGGGAGTGCGAATGAGCAGTTCTTC
CASSYSGSGSANEQFF
>11|TRBJ2-1|.|.|TRBV5-1
TGCGCCAGCAGCTCCAACAATGAGCAGTTCTTC
CASSSNNEQFF
>18|TRBJ1-5|few|TRBD1|TRBV2
TGTGCCAGCACCTCATTGGGACAGGGTTCGGATAGCAATCAGCCCCAGCATTTT
CASTSLGQGSDSNQPQHF
>14|TRBJ1-5|once|.|TRBV18
TGTGCCAGCTCACAAACGGGGGGCAATCAGCCCCAGCATTTT
CASSQTGGNQPQHF
>15|TRBJ2-7|.|TRBD2|TRBV18
TGTGCCAGCTCACTCCTCGGACTAGCATCCGACGAGCAGTACTTC
CASSLLGLASDEQYF
>16|TRBJ1-4|.|TRBD1|TRBV27
TGTGCCAGCAGTTTCCTTTGGACAGGGGTAAATGAAAAACTGTTTTTT
CASSFLWTGVNEKLFF
>16|TRBJ2-3|.|TRBD1|TRBV5-1
TGCGCCAGCAGCGGGGGGACAGGGGGTCGCACAGATACGCAGTATTTT
CASSGGTGGRTDTQYF
>14|TRBJ2-7|.|.|TRBV19
TGTGCCAGTAGTATTTCGCAGGGTTCCTACGAGCAGTACTTC
CASSISQGSYEQYF
>15|TRBJ2-1|.|TRBD2|TRBV20-1
TGCAGTGCTAGTCATAGCGGGAGAGCCGTTAATGAGCAGTTCTTC
CSASHSGRAVNEQFF
>16|TRBJ2-1|.|TRBD2|TRBV7-2
TGTGCCAGCAGCGCCGGACTAGCGGGCAACAACAATGAGCAGTTCTTC
CASSAGLAGNNNEQFF
>14|TRBJ2-2|.|TRBD2|TRBV7-7
TGTGCTAGCAGCGTCCGGGAGGTTGGCGGGGAGCTGTTTTTT
CASSVREVGGELFF
>15|TRBJ2-1|.|.|TRBV27
TGTGCCAGCAGTTTAGGAGGGTATGCTTACAATGAGCAGTTCTTC
CASSLGGYAYNEQFF
>14|TRBJ1-6|once|TRBD1|TRBV30
TGTGCCTGGAACAAGGACAGGAATAATTCACCCCTCCACTTT
CAWNKDRNNSPLHF
>12|TRBJ1-2|.|TRBD1|TRBV12-3/TRBV12-4
TGTGCCAGCAGCAGGGACAGGAGGAGCTACACCTTC
CASSRDRRSYTF
>14|TRBJ2-7|few|.|TRBV11-2
TGTGCCAGCAGCCAGAGGGGGAGAAGCTACGAGCAGTACTTC
CASSQRGRSYEQYF
>14|TRBJ2-7|few|.|TRBV11-1
TGTGCCAGCAGCCACAGACAGGAAAGCTACGAGCAGTACTTC
CASSHRQESYEQYF
>15|TRBJ1-3|once|TRBD1|TRBV5-1
TGCGCCAGCAGCTCGGGACAGATCTCTGGAAACACCATATATTTT
CASSSGQISGNTIYF